Sequencing of this T cell receptor (beta chain) was carried out in a study of blood T cell repertoires in COVID-19. TCRdb keeps only in-frame clones here, not all; method: immunoSEQ multiplex PCR. The sample includes under 120,000 clones, 80% to 90% of them seen just once. CDR1 is MDHEN, CDR2 SYDVKM, per germline. V shed 2 bases, J shed 8 bases, and the junction held 14 bases outside the gene matches. This CDR3 has 17 residues. The clonotype comes from a woman of 80 years or more with acute or convalescent COVID-19. Source material: peripheral blood. The V gene is TRBV28, the J gene TRBJ2-1; 8 nucleotides match TRBD2. CDR3 protein: CASSLVSAGGAGHEQFF. In DNA form, the CDR3 reads TGTGCCAGCAGTTTAGTTTCGGCGGGGGGCGCGGGCCATGAGCAGTTCTTC.